The 23 T cell receptor beta chains in this list originate from one sample, sequenced in a study of blood T cells in healthy people across ages. It was with a sample-barcoded 5' primer and a J-beta primer mix that a second PCR of roughly 7 to 12 cycles was run. TCRdb fed the 5' RACE reads into MiXCR, producing one record per CDR3 protein. The repertoire holds around 690,000 distinct CDR3 sequences, roughly three fifths seen once, with 30% to 40% in the top ten. The sequenced material came from blood. These receptors all stem from a man aged 55-75 years in good health.

This clonotype appeared once. The chain couples TRBV24-1 to TRBJ2-5; 8 bases are a match to TRBD2. This CDR3 is 15 amino acids long. CDR1 and CDR2 (germline): KGHDR, SFDVKD. With 0 bases clipped from V and 5 bases from J, the junction kept 4 bases outside the gene matches. CDR3 coding DNA: TGTGCCACCAGTGATTTGAGCGGGGGCGAGGAGACCCAGTACTTC. Residues: CATSDLSGGEETQYF.

The rearrangement uses TRBV5-1 and TRBJ2-5; D unresolved. Trimming took off 5 bases at V and 2 bases at J, with 16 bases between the two ends. CDR3 length: 15 amino acids. Germline CDR1 reads SGHRS; CDR2 reads YFSETQ. The CDR3 loop reads CASRLGYLWQETQYF. The CDR3 DNA reads TGCGCCAGCAGGCTCGGGTACCTTTGGCAAGAGACCCAGTACTTC.

This rearrangement joins TRBV3-1 to TRBJ1-1; D not resolved. In germline, CDR1 is LGHDT, CDR2 YNNKEL (reference sequence). V gave up 0 bases and J gave up 0 bases, with 8 bases separating them. This CDR3 comprises 15 residues. CDR3 residues: CASSQDIQLNTEAFF. As DNA, the CDR3 is TGTGCCAGCAGCCAAGATATACAGTTGAACACTGAAGCTTTCTTT.

This clonotype has just a few counts. The J gene is TRBJ2-1, the V gene TRBV6-6, with D possibly called TRBD1 or TRBD2 (5 bases each). V dropped 0 bases and J dropped 2 bases, with 11 bases sitting between them. CDR3 length: 16 amino acids. The germline gives CDR1 MNHNY, CDR2 SVGAGI (reference sequence). This chain's CDR3 is CASSYSTRGPYNEQFF. CDR3 in DNA: TGTGCCAGCAGTTACTCGACGAGGGGACCCTACAATGAGCAGTTCTTC.

This clonotype was counted a few times. The chain is built from TRBV29-1 and TRBJ1-1; a possible D gene is TRBD1 (6 bases). CDR1 and CDR2 from the germline V gene are SQVTM and ANQGSEA. V lost 7 bases and J lost 4, with 13 bases in between. CDR3 length: 12 residues. CDR3 DNA: TGCAGCGCACGATGGGGGGCCACTGAAGCTTTCTTT. Its translation: CSARWGATEAFF.

V gene TRBV10-3 combines with J gene TRBJ2-6, with no clear D. Germline V gene sequence: CDR1 ENHRY, CDR2 SYGVKD. V lost 7 bases and J lost 0, with 4 bases in between. The CDR3 consists of 13 residues. The CDR3 DNA reads TGTGCCATCAACCCCTCTGGGGCCAACGTCCTGACTTTC. It encodes CAINPSGANVLTF.

The chain carries TRBV7-9 and TRBJ2-1, with TRBD2 matching over 7 bases. The CDR3 consists of 18 residues. Germline CDR1 SEHNR, CDR2 FQNEAQ (reference sequence). With V trimmed by 4 bases and J by 0 bases, 12 bases remained unmatched. The CDR3 DNA is TGTGCCAGCAGCTCCCGGGGTGCAGCGGGGAGCTCCTACAATGAGCAGTTCTTC. Translation gives CASSSRGAAGSSYNEQFF.

This clonotype was seen just once. This chain uses TRBV9 with TRBJ2-7, with 7 bases that match TRBD1. The J call may be faulty, since TRBJ2-5 better matches the DNA end. The CDR3 runs to 15 residues. In germline, CDR1 is SGDLS, CDR2 YYNGEE. The CDR3 sequence is CASSAREGAGETQYF. CDR3 DNA: TGTGCCAGCAGCGCTCGTGAGGGGGCCGGTGAGACCCAGTACTTC.

CDR3 DNA sequence: TGTGCCAGCAGTTTAGCCGGGGGGGCTGGAAACATTCAGTACTTC. Translation gives CASSLAGGAGNIQYF. The J gene is TRBJ2-4, the V gene TRBV6-2 or TRBV6-3; 8 bases are a match to TRBD2. The CDR3 has 15 residues. Germline V CDR1 and CDR2: MNHEY, SVGEGT. V gave up 4 bases and J gave up 6 bases; unmatched junction bases: 8.

The J gene is TRBJ2-5, the V gene TRBV5-1; 8 nucleotides match TRBD2. J lost 2 bases, V lost 2 bases, and 8 bases had no gene match. CDR3 length equals 16 residues. Looked up from germline, CDR1 is SGHRS and CDR2 is YFSETQ. The CDR3, as DNA: TGCGCCAGCAGCTTCCCAGCGGGGGCCCTACAAGAGACCCAGTACTTC. Encoded protein: CASSFPAGALQETQYF. Filled out from reference TRBV5-1 and TRBJ2-5, the complete variable domain reads KAGVTQTPRYLIKTRGQQVTLSCSPISGHRSVSWYQQTPGQGLQFLFEYFSETQRNKGNFPGRFSGRQFSNSRSEMNVSTLELGDSALYLCASSFPAGALQETQYFGPGTRLLVL.

CDR3 nucleotide sequence: TGCAGTGCCTCAGGGGACAGGGAACCCAATGAGCAGTTCTTC. Encoded protein: CSASGDREPNEQFF. This chain links TRBV20-1 with TRBJ2-1, with 9 bases lining up with TRBD1. Germline loops: CDR1 DFQATT, CDR2 SNEGSKA (reference sequence). With 6 bases clipped from V and 6 bases from J, the junction kept 9 bases outside the gene matches. The CDR3 contains 14 residues.

This clonotype was counted only a few times. The DNA for the CDR3 is TGTGCCATCAGTGAGTCGGCGGGTTTGAACACTGAAGCTTTCTTT. This encodes CAISESAGLNTEAFF. The J gene is TRBJ1-1, the V gene TRBV10-3, with no clear D. The germline CDR1 and CDR2 sequences are ENHRY and SYGVKD. V was clipped by 0 bases and J by 0 bases, with 8 bases between them. The CDR3 runs 15 residues.

The V call is TRBV9, the J call TRBJ2-1, with D hard to call. The germline CDR1 and CDR2 sequences are SGDLS and YYNGEE. The CDR3 is made up of 16 amino acids. The V gene lost 0 bases and the J gene lost 4 bases, with 14 bases spanning the gap. CDR3 residues: CASSVVGGPSYNEQFF. DNA of the CDR3: TGTGCCAGCAGCGTAGTCGGCGGTCCTAGTTACAATGAGCAGTTCTTC.

The V call is TRBV6-6, the J call TRBJ2-7; 7 positions match TRBD1. Looked up from germline, CDR1 is MNHNY and CDR2 is SVGAGI (reference sequence). J gave up 5 bases and V 4 bases, and 11 bases lay outside the gene matches. There are 15 residues in the CDR3. Here the CDR3 DNA reads TGTGCCAGCAGTTCCCCCGACAGGGTCGGGCACGAGCAGTACTTC. Amino acid sequence: CASSSPDRVGHEQYF.

This clonotype was recorded at least ten times. The V and J genes are TRBV7-9 and TRBJ2-1; a weak D match, TRBD2 (7 bases). Germline assignment: CDR1 SEHNR and CDR2 FQNEAQ (reference sequence). The CDR3 length is 12 residues. V lost 5 bases and J lost 9, with 11 bases in between. The CDR3 nucleotides are TGTGCCAGCAGCCGAGGGGGGGGTGAGCAGTTCTTC. Translated, it gives CASSRGGGEQFF.

The rearrangement joins TRBV5-1 to TRBJ2-7, with TRBD2 identical over 14 bases. The J call may be incorrect, as the DNA end agrees better with TRBJ2-5. The CDR3 is 16 residues long. Germline V gives CDR1 SGHRS, CDR2 YFSETQ. The CDR3 nucleotides read TGCGCCAGCAGCAAGACTAGCGGGGGGGCCGGTGAGACCCAGTACTTC. It yields the protein CASSKTSGGAGETQYF.

CDR3 loop: CSAMGASFYEQYF. CDR3 nucleotide sequence: TGCAGCGCAATGGGGGCTAGTTTCTACGAGCAGTACTTC. The chain couples TRBV29-1 to TRBJ2-7; perhaps TRBD1 as D (6 bases). V lost 7 bases and J lost 3, with 16 bases in between. The germline gives CDR1 SQVTM, CDR2 ANQGSEA. The CDR3 covers 13 residues.

The chain links TRBV2 to TRBJ2-2, with TRBD2 matching over 9 bases. Trimming cost V 1 base and J 2 bases; bases outside gene matches: 2. There are 16 residues in the CDR3. Per the germline V gene, CDR1 is SNHLY and CDR2 is FYNNEI. The CDR3 sequence is CASSEVSGSNTGELFF. The CDR3 DNA reads as TGTGCCAGCAGTGAAGTTAGCGGGAGTAACACCGGGGAGCTGTTTTTT.

The chain couples TRBV20-1 to TRBJ2-1, with 7 nucleotides matching TRBD2. Near its end, the DNA agrees better with TRBJ2-7, so the J call may be wrong. Germline-derived CDR1 and CDR2 are DFQATT and SNEGSKA (reference sequence). The CDR3 consists of 15 residues. CDR3 DNA sequence: TGCAGTGCTAGACCGGGGGGTAGCTCCTACAATGAGCAGTACTTC. Amino acid sequence: CSARPGGSSYNEQYF.

J is TRBJ2-5 and V is TRBV20-1; TRBD2 aligns across 7 bases. The CDR3 loop spans 13 amino acids. The V gene's germline CDR1 is DFQATT and CDR2 SNEGSKA (reference sequence). CDR3 sequence reads: CRPGGPDQETQYF. The CDR3 bases are TGCAGGCCGGGGGGACCCGACCAAGAGACCCAGTACTTC.

The chain combines TRBV2 with TRBJ2-5; TRBD1 might be the D (6 bases). Germline lookup yields CDR1 SNHLY and CDR2 FYNNEI. Trimming stripped 10 bases from V and 1 base from J, with 13 bases between. The CDR3 totals 13 residues. CDR3 in amino acids: CATKDSPQETQYF. Here the CDR3 DNA reads TGTGCCACCAAGGACAGTCCCCAAGAGACCCAGTACTTC.

This clonotype was recorded a few times. The chain uses TRBV15 and TRBJ2-7; a weak D match, TRBD2 (5 bases). Between the trimmed V and J ends, which lost 1 base and 2 bases, there was a span of 9 bases. CDR3 length: 14 amino acids. Germline V lookup: CDR1 LNHNV, CDR2 YYDKDF (reference sequence). CDR3 DNA sequence: TGTGCCACCAGCAGAGGTCTAGCCACCTACGAGCAGTACTTC. Its protein product is CATSRGLATYEQYF.

CDR3 amino acids: CASSEFWPSGGYEQYF. The CDR3 DNA follows: TGTGCCAGCAGTGAGTTCTGGCCTAGCGGGGGCTACGAGCAGTACTTC. This chain connects TRBV25-1 to TRBJ2-7, with 10 bases matching TRBD2. V lost 3 bases to trimming and J lost 3 bases; unmatched junction nucleotides: 8. There are 16 residues in the CDR3. CDR1 is MGHDK, CDR2 SYGVNS, per germline.